These 21 T cell receptor beta chains were all obtained from the same sample, sequenced in a study of T cells in Graves' hyperthyroidism and ophthalmopathy. TCR beta CDR3 region amplification was performed from RNA transcripts. First-round RT-PCR targeting the TCR CDR3 was performed with the HTBI primer set. TCRdb reanalysed the multiplex PCR reads using MiXCR and keeps one entry per CDR3 protein. The sample includes some 550,000 distinct CDR3 sequences, approximately 16% seen only once; the top ten take roughly 3.3%. The specimen was blood. These receptors came from a woman aged 40-49 years with Graves' ophthalmopathy.

The V and J genes are TRBV27 and TRBJ2-7; D possibly matches TRBD1 or TRBD2 (5 bases each). The germline V and J ends were trimmed by 6 bases and 0 bases, with 18 bases remaining between them. CDR3 length equals 16 residues. In germline, CDR1 is MNHEY, CDR2 SMNVEV (reference sequence). The CDR3 spells CASRGTGTTGSYEQYF. The CDR3 nucleotides read TGTGCCAGCAGGGGGACCGGGACCACGGGCTCCTACGAGCAGTACTTC.

The chain couples TRBV9 to TRBJ2-7, with 8 positions matching TRBD1. Germline-derived CDR1 and CDR2 are SGDLS and YYNGEE. The V gene end was trimmed by 3 bases and the J gene end by 5 bases; junction bases not matched to a gene: 7. The CDR3 spans 14 residues. The CDR3 here is CASSARQGMDEQYF. In nucleotides, the CDR3 is TGTGCCAGCAGCGCCCGACAGGGGATGGACGAGCAGTACTTC.

The sample holds a few counts of this clonotype. The gene calls are TRBV6-1 and TRBJ2-1, with TRBD2 identical over 8 bases. CDR1 is MNHNS and CDR2 is SASEGT in the germline V gene. The length of the CDR3 is 13 residues. Losses at the gene ends were 5 bases for V and 6 bases for J; bases not matched to a gene: 3. This chain's CDR3 is CASSNSGTNEQFF. CDR3 DNA sequence: TGTGCCAGCAGTAATAGCGGGACCAATGAGCAGTTCTTC.

Here the CDR3 DNA reads TGTGCCAGCAGCCTCGGACATTCCCAAGAGACCCAGTACTTC. Translating gives CASSLGHSQETQYF. The chain carries TRBV7-3 and TRBJ2-5; D possibly corresponds to TRBD1 (5 bases). CDR3 length equals 14 residues. The ends were cut back, 5 bases at V and 1 base at J, with 11 bases in the middle. Germline V gene lookup returns CDR1 SGHTA and CDR2 FQGTGA.

In its sample, this clonotype was seen a few times. The chain combines TRBV24-1 with TRBJ1-2, with TRBD1 as a possible D gene (5 bases). Trimming removed 6 bases from V and 7 bases from J, with 17 bases in between. Germline V gives CDR1 KGHDR, CDR2 SFDVKD. The CDR3 contains 14 residues. CDR3 region: CATSTAGKIGGYTF. The CDR3 nucleotides read TGTGCCACCAGTACGGCAGGGAAAATTGGTGGCTACACCTTC.

There are a few counts of this clonotype. This chain uses TRBV24-1 with TRBJ2-1; 10 bases fit TRBD2. Germline CDR1 reads KGHDR; CDR2 reads SFDVKD. The length of the CDR3 is 15 residues. The trim removed 4 bases at V and 5 bases at J, leaving 4 bases unmatched. DNA of the CDR3: TGTGCCACCAGTGACTCCGGGACTAGCGACAATGAGCAGTTCTTC. It is translated as CATSDSGTSDNEQFF.

This clonotype occurred a few times. The chain uses TRBV20-1 and TRBJ1-5, with D perhaps matching TRBD1 (5 bases). Germline values: CDR1 DFQATT, CDR2 SNEGSKA (reference sequence). Trimming left V 0 bases short and J 5 bases short, with 11 bases between. The CDR3 is 14 amino acids. The CDR3: CSARDRGVYQPQHF. For the CDR3, the DNA is TGCAGTGCTAGAGATAGAGGGGTATATCAGCCCCAGCATTTT.

This clonotype was counted at least ten times. V usage is TRBV11-2 and J usage is TRBJ2-3; perhaps TRBD1 as D (5 bases). The CDR3 covers 13 residues. The V end lost 5 bases, the J end lost 5 bases, and 11 bases lay between the germline ends. Germline CDR1 and CDR2: SGHAT and FQNNGV. CDR3 DNA: TGTGCCAGCAGCCAGAGGACAAAAGATACGCAGTATTTT. It translates to CASSQRTKDTQYF.

The chain joins TRBV20-1 to TRBJ2-6, with TRBD2 matching over 11 bases. Germline lookup yields CDR1 DFQATT and CDR2 SNEGSKA (reference sequence). The V gene end was trimmed by 3 bases and the J gene end by 0 bases; junction bases not matched to a gene: 22. The CDR3 totals 23 residues. The CDR3: CSARAGRGSGGARTSSGANVLTF. CDR3 coding DNA: TGCAGTGCTAGGGCGGGGAGGGGTAGCGGGGGGGCTAGAACCTCCTCTGGGGCCAACGTCCTGACTTTC.

This clonotype was observed a few times. The chain combines TRBV27 with TRBJ1-6; 7 bases are a match to TRBD1. The CDR3 totals 14 residues. Unmatched junction bases numbered 0, after V lost 2 bases and J lost 5 bases. Germline CDR1 and CDR2: MNHEY and SMNVEV (reference sequence). In DNA form, the CDR3 reads TGTGCCAGCAGTTTAACAGGGGATAATTCACCCCTCCACTTT. It is translated as CASSLTGDNSPLHF.

CDR3 nucleotides: TGTGCCAGCAGTTACTCCAGGGGGCTAGATACGCAGTATTTT. Its translation is CASSYSRGLDTQYF. The chain carries TRBV6-2 or TRBV6-3 and TRBJ2-3; 8 bases align to TRBD1. Germline V gene data show CDR1 as MNHEY and CDR2 as SVGEGT. The CDR3 has 14 amino acids. J was trimmed by 5 bases and V by 0 bases; bases with no gene match: 1.

This clonotype has more than one count but fewer than ten. The chain recombines TRBV10-3 with TRBJ1-5, with D unresolved. Trimming took off 2 bases at V and 0 bases at J, with 2 bases between the two ends. Germline V CDR1 and CDR2: ENHRY, SYGVKD. This CDR3 region has 13 residues. The CDR3 loop is CAISEGSNQPQHF. The CDR3 nucleotides are TGTGCCATCAGTGAGGGTAGCAATCAGCCCCAGCATTTT.

The gene calls are TRBV4-1 and TRBJ1-6; maybe TRBD1 (6 bases). CDR1 and CDR2 from the germline V gene are MGHRA and YSYEKL. This CDR3 has 19 residues. The V gene lost 2 bases and the J gene lost 3 bases, with 20 bases spanning the gap. CDR3 coding DNA: TGCGCCAGCAGCCAATTGTGGGGGGCGAGACGGAGCTATAATTCACCCCTCCACTTT. Translated: CASSQLWGARRSYNSPLHF.

V and J are TRBV29-1 and TRBJ1-1, with a tentative D call TRBD1 (6 bases). V lost 3 bases to trimming and J lost 3 bases, with 14 bases between them. The CDR3 loop spans 14 amino acids. The germline V gene has CDR1 SQVTM and CDR2 ANQGSEA. CDR3 DNA sequence: TGCAGCGTTGAGGTCCAGGGGAGGGACACTGAAGCTTTCTTT. Amino acid sequence: CSVEVQGRDTEAFF.

This clonotype was seen ten or more times. The chain recombines TRBV7-8 with TRBJ2-1; TRBD2 aligns across 11 bases. CDR1 and CDR2 from the germline V gene are SGHVS and FQNEAQ. V dropped 1 base and J dropped 7; count of bases not matched to a gene: 6. CDR3 length: 16 residues. CDR3: CASSLGELAGANEQFF. The CDR3 bases are TGTGCCAGCAGCTTAGGTGAACTAGCGGGAGCGAATGAGCAGTTCTTC.

This clonotype was found many times. V usage is TRBV2 and J usage is TRBJ1-2; 9 positions agree with TRBD1. CDR1 and CDR2 from the germline V gene are SNHLY and FYNNEI. The CDR3 runs 18 residues. J lost 4 bases, V lost 4 bases, and 16 bases had no gene match. CDR3 DNA sequence: TGTGCCAGCAGTGCAGCCACAGGGGGCCAAGGGGTGCTCTATGGCTACACCTTC. Protein: CASSAATGGQGVLYGYTF.

This clonotype was detected ten times or more. The chain links TRBV5-1 to TRBJ2-7; tentative D call: TRBD2 (6 bases). Trimming stripped 1 base from V and 2 bases from J, with 10 bases between. The CDR3 is 14 amino acids. Germline-derived CDR1 and CDR2 are SGHRS and YFSETQ. In DNA, the CDR3 is TGCGCCAGCAGCTTGAGCGGGCCCCCCTACGAGCAGTACTTC. Amino acids: CASSLSGPPYEQYF.

This clonotype was picked up many times. This chain links TRBV3-1 with TRBJ1-6; TRBD1 agrees at 10 bases. This CDR3 has 16 residues. J gave up 9 bases and V 6 bases, and 11 bases lay outside the gene matches. Germline V CDR1 and CDR2: LGHDT, YNNKEL (reference sequence). The CDR3 reads CASSQAGTGDVSPLHF. As DNA, the CDR3 is TGTGCCAGCAGTCAGGCCGGGACAGGGGACGTTTCACCCCTCCACTTT.

A few counts support this clonotype. Just one base apart from a much larger clone, this may be a read error. The chain employs TRBV28 and TRBJ1-1; D gene unclear. Trimming cost V 3 bases and J 6 bases, with 17 bases left between them. This CDR3 contains 15 residues. CDR1 MDHEN and CDR2 SYDVKM come from the germline V gene. CDR3 bases: TGTGCCAGCAGTTTTTTACCTGGGTCCAACGCTGAAGCTTTCTTT. It yields the protein CASSFLPGSNAEAFF.

This clonotype was detected a few times. The chain combines TRBV6-2 or TRBV6-3 with TRBJ1-3, with D unresolved. The CDR3 spans 14 residues. Germline V CDR1 and CDR2: MNHEY, SVGEGT. Trimming removed 6 bases at V and 4 bases at J, with 13 bases between. DNA of the CDR3: TGTGCCAGCAGGCGATCGGGTTCCGGAAACACCATATATTTT. This codes for CASRRSGSGNTIYF.

This clonotype has more than one count but fewer than ten. The rearrangement uses TRBV2 and TRBJ2-2; the match to TRBD1 covers 10 bases. V lost 5 bases and J lost 7; bases outside the gene matches: 7. CDR3 length equals 15 residues. Germline CDR1 and CDR2: SNHLY and FYNNEI. CDR3 region: CASSKRQGAIGELFF. The DNA for the CDR3 is TGTGCCAGCAGTAAAAGACAGGGGGCGATCGGGGAGCTGTTTTTT.